The present TCR beta chain was sequenced within a study of blood T cell repertoires in COVID-19. Study context: Collection of acute and convalescent COVID-19 samples took place in the United States, Italy and Spain. In each case, the material was cDNA or gDNA derived from T cells, B-cell-depleted T cells, or PBMCs.

Authors' data handling: How many nucleated cells were present was estimated from reference gene primer amplification. Profiling relied on immunoSEQ multiplex PCR, and the TCRdb table lists in-frame clones only, not all of them. That table is the source of V, J and clone size, and D and trimming were worked out from the DNA. The table shows some 100,000 clones, with just under 95% occurring only once. The TCR sequence derives from a man between 70 and 80 years old with acute or convalescent COVID-19. The material sequenced was peripheral blood.

The CDR3 reads CAWSLDGTGYGYTF. In DNA form, the CDR3 reads TGTGCCTGGAGTTTGGACGGGACTGGCTATGGCTACACCTTC. V is TRBV30 and J is TRBJ1-2, with D tentatively TRBD1 (5 bases). Looked up from germline, CDR1 is GTSNPN and CDR2 is SVGIG (reference sequence). This CDR3 is 14 amino acids long. Trimming took 2 bases from V and 4 from J, leaving 14 bases between them.